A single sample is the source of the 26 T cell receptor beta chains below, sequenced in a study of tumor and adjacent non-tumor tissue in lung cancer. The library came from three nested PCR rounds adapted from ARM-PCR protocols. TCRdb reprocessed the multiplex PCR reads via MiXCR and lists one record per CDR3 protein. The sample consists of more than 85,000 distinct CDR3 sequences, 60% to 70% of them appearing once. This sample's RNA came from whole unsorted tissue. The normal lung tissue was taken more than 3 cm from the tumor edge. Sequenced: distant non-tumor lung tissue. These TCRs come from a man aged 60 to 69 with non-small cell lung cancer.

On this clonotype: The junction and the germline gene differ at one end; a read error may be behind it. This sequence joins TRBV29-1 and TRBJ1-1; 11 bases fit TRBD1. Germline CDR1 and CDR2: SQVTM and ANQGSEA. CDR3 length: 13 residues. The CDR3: CRVVGQGDTEAFF. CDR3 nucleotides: TGTCGCGTTGTGGGACAGGGGGATACTGAAGCTTTCTTT. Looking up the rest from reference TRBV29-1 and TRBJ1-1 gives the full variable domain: SAVISQKPSRDICQRGTSLTIQCQVDSQVTMMFWYRQQPGQSLTLIATANQGSEATYESGFVIDKFPISRPNLTFSTLTVSNMSPEDSSIYLCRVVGQGDTEAFFGQGTRLTVV.

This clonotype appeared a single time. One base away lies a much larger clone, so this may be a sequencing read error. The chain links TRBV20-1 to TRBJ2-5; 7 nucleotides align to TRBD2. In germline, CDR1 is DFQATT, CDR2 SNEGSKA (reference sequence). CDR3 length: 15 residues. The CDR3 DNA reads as TGCGGTGCTAGCGGACCCAAACTAGCGATCGAGACCCAGTACTTC. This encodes CGASGPKLAIETQYF.

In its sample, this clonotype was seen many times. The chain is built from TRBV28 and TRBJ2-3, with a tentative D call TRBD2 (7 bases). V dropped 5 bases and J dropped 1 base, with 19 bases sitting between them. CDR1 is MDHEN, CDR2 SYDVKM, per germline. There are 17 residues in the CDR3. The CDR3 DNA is TGTGCCAGCAGTCCCATCTTGGGGGGGGCCGGCACAGATACGCAGTATTTT. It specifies CASSPILGGAGTDTQYF.

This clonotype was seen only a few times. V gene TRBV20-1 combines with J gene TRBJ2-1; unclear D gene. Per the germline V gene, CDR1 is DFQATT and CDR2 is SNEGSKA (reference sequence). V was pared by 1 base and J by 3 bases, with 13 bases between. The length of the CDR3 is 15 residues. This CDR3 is CSARGSPPLYNEQFF. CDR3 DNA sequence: TGCAGTGCTAGAGGGTCCCCTCCACTCTACAATGAGCAGTTCTTC.

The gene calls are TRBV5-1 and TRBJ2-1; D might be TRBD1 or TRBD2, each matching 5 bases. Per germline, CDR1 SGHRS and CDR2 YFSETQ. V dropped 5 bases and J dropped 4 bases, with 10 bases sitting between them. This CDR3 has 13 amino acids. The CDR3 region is CASRRGPYNEQFF. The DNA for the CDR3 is TGCGCCAGCAGACGGGGCCCTTACAATGAGCAGTTCTTC. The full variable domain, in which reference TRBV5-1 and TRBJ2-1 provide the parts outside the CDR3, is KAGVTQTPRYLIKTRGQQVTLSCSPISGHRSVSWYQQTPGQGLQFLFEYFSETQRNKGNFPGRFSGRQFSNSRSEMNVSTLELGDSALYLCASRRGPYNEQFFGPGTRLTVL.

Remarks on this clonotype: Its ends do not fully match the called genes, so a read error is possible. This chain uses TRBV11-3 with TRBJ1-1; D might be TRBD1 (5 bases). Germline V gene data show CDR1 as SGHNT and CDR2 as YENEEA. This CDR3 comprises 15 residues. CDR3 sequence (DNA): TGTGCCAGCAGCTTAGAAGGGACGGTGAACGCTGAAGCTGTCTTT. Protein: CASSLEGTVNAEAVF.

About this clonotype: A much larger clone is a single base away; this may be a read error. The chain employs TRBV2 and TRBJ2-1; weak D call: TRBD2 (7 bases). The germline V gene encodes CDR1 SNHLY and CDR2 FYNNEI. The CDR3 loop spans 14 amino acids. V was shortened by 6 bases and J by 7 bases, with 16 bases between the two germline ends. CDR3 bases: TGTGCCAGCAGACAGGACGGGGGGCTTAATGAGCAGTTCTTC. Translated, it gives CASRQDGGLNEQFF.

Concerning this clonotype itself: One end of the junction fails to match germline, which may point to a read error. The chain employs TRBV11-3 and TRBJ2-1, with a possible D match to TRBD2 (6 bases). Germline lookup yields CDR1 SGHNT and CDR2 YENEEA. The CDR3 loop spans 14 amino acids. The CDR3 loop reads CDSRRTTTSTEQSF. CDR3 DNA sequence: TGTGACAGCAGACGGACTACTACGTCTACTGAACAGTCCTTC.

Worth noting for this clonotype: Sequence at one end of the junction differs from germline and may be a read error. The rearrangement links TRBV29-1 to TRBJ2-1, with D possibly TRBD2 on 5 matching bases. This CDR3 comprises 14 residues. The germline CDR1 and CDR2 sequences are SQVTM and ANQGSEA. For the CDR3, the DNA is TGCAGCGTTGAAGGGACTTTCCTCTCCTACAATGAGCAGTTC. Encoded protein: CSVEGTFLSYNEQF.

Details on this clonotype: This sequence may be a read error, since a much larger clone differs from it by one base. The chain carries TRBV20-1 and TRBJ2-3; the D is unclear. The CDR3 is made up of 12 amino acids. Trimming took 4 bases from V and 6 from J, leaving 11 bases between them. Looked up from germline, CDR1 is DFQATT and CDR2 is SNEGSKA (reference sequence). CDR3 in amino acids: CSAIDLLDTQYF. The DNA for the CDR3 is TGCAGTGCTATAGATCTCCTCGATACGCAGTATTTT.

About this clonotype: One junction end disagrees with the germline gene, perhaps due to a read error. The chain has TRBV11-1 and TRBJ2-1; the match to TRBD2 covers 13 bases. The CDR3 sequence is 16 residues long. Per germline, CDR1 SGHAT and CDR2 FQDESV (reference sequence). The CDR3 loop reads CVSSARLAGGSHERSF. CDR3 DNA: TGTGTCAGCAGCGCCAGACTAGCGGGAGGTTCTCATGAGCGGTCCTTC.

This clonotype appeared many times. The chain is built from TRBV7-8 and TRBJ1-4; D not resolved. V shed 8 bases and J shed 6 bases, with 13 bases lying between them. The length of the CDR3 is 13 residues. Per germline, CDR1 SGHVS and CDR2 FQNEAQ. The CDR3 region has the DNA TGTGCCAGCCGCCGATTCCAAGATGAAAAACTGTTTTTT. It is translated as CASRRFQDEKLFF.

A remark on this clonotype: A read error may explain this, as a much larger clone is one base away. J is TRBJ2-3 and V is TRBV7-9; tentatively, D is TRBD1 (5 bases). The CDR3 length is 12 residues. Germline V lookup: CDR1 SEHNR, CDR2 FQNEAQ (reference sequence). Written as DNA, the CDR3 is TGTGTCAGCAGCTTAGACAGCCTGACAAAGTATTTT. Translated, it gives CVSSLDSLTKYF.

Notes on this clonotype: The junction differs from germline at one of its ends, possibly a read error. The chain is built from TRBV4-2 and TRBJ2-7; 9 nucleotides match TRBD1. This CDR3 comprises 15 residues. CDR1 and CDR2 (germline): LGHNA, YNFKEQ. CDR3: CTSSHSGTGSNEKYF. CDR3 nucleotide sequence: TGTACCAGCAGCCATTCTGGGACAGGGTCCAACGAGAAGTACTTC.

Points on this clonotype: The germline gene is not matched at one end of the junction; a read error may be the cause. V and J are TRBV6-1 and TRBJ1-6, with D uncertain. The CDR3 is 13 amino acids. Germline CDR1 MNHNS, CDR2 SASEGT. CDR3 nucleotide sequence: TGTGCCAGTAGTGAATCAGGAAGTCCACCCCTCCACTTT. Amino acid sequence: CASSESGSPPLHF.

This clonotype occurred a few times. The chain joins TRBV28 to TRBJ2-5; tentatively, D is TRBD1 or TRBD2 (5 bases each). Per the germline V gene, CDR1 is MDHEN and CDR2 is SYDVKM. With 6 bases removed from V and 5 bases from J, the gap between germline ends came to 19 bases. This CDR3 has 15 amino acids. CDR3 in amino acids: CASSSTGTSWETQYF. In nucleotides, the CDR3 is TGTGCCAGCAGCTCCACGGGGACCTCCTGGGAGACCCAGTACTTC.

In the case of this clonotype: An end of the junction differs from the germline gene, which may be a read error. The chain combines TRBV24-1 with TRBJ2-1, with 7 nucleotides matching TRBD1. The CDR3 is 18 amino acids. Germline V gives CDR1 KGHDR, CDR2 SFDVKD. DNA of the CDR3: TGTGTCACCAGTGACCCGAGGACAGGTCAAAGCTCCTACAATGAGCAGTTCTTC. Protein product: CVTSDPRTGQSSYNEQFF.

The CDR3 nucleotides are TGTGCCACCAGCAGAGATAGGGGGGCAGATACGCAGTATTTT. This sequence encodes CATSRDRGADTQYF. V and J are TRBV15 and TRBJ2-3, with D possibly being TRBD1 or TRBD2 (6 bases each). Per the germline V gene, CDR1 is LNHNV and CDR2 is YYDKDF (reference sequence). The germline V and J ends were trimmed by 0 bases and 4 bases, with 8 bases remaining between them. The CDR3 runs to 14 residues.

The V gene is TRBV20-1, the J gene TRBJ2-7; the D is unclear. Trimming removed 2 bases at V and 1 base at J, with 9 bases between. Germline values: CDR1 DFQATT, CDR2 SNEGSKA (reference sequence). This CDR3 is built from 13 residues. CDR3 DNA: TGCAGTGCTAGAACCCACGATTCCTACGAGCAGTACTTC. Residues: CSARTHDSYEQYF.

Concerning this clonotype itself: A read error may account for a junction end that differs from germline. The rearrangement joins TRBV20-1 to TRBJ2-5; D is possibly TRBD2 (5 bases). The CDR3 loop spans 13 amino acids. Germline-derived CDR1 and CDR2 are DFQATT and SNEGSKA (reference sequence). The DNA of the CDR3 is TGCAATGCTCCCGGACGGGGACAAGAGACCCAGTACTTC. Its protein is CNAPGRGQETQYF.

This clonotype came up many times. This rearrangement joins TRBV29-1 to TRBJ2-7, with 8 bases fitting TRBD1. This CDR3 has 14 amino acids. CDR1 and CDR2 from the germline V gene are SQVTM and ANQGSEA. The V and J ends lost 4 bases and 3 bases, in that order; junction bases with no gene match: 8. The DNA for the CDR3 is TGCAGCGTTGTCAGGACAGGGTCCAACTACGAGCAGTACTTC. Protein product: CSVVRTGSNYEQYF.

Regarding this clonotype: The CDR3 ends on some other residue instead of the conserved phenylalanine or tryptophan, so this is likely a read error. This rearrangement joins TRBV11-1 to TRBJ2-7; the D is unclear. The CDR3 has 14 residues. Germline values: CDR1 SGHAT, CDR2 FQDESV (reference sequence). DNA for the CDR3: TGTTCCAGCAGCTTAGGTAACGGGCCCTACGAGCAGTACTTG. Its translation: CSSSLGNGPYEQYL.

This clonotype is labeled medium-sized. The CDR3 DNA follows: TGTGCCAGCCAGACGAACCAAGAGACCCAGTACTTC. Translation: CASQTNQETQYF. The chain has TRBV11-3 and TRBJ2-5; no reliable D call. Germline CDR1 and CDR2: SGHNT and YENEEA. The V end was cut by 8 bases, the J end by 0 bases, with 7 bases between. The CDR3 has 12 amino acids.

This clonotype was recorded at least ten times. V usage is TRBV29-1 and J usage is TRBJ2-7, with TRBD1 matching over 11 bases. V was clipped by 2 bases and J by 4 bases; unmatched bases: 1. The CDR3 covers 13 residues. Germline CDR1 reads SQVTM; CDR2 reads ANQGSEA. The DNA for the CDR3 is TGCAGCGTTGAACGGGACAGGGGGTACGAGCAGTACTTC. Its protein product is CSVERDRGYEQYF.

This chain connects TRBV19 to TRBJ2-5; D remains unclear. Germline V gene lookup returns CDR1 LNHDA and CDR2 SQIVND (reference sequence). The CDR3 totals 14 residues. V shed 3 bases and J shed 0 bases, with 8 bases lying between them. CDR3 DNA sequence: TGTGCCAGTAGTATTGGCCCGTACCAAGAGACCCAGTACTTC. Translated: CASSIGPYQETQYF.

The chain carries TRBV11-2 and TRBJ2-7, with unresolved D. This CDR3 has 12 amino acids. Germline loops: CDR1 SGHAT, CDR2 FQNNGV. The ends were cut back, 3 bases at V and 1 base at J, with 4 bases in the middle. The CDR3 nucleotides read TGTGCCAGCAGCTTTATGTCCTACGAGCAGTACTTC. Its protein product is CASSFMSYEQYF.